One and the same sample provided the 29 T cell receptor beta chains below, sequenced in a study of blood T cells in healthy people across ages. Alongside a J-beta primer mix, a sample-barcoded 5' primer served in a second PCR lasting about 7 to 12 cycles. TCRdb recomputed calls from the 5' RACE reads with MiXCR, one row per CDR3 protein. The top ten hold approximately 22% of the sample, which has 1.5 million to 2 million distinct CDR3 sequences, 39% seen once. Source material: blood. These receptor sequences come from a human donor in good health.

V usage is TRBV4-1 and J usage is TRBJ2-6; 8 bases match TRBD2. After removal of 5 bases from V and 4 bases from J, the junction contained 10 bases not matched to a gene. The CDR3 is 17 amino acids. Looked up from germline, CDR1 is MGHRA and CDR2 is YSYEKL. CDR3 in amino acids: CASSDGREGPGANVLTF. CDR3 DNA: TGCGCCAGCAGCGATGGCCGGGAGGGGCCCGGGGCCAACGTCCTGACTTTC.

The rearrangement uses TRBV4-1 and TRBJ1-6; 8 bases map to TRBD1. The J segment lost 8 bases and the V segment lost 4 bases, leaving 16 bases of the junction unmatched. Germline V gene sequence: CDR1 MGHRA, CDR2 YSYEKL. The CDR3 sequence is 18 residues long. DNA of the CDR3: TGCGCCAGCAGCCTCGCTGGACAGGGAGCTTGGAGGGATTCACCCCTCCACTTT. Protein sequence: CASSLAGQGAWRDSPLHF.

This clonotype was counted only a few times. This chain joins TRBV7-2 and TRBJ1-2; a weak D match, TRBD1 (6 bases). CDR1 is SGHTA, CDR2 FQGNSA, per germline. This CDR3 has 13 residues. V was trimmed by 5 bases and J by 6 bases, leaving 13 bases between them. CDR3 in DNA: TGTGCCAGCAGCACTCTAGGGACAAATGGCTACACCTTC. Amino acid sequence: CASSTLGTNGYTF.

The chain carries TRBV7-2 and TRBJ2-7, with 9 nucleotides matching TRBD1. This CDR3 spans 16 amino acids. V shed 5 bases and J 4 bases; nucleotides not matched to a gene: 12. The germline V gene encodes CDR1 SGHTA and CDR2 FQGNSA. The CDR3 sequence: CASSHDSDRGRYEQYF. CDR3 DNA: TGTGCCAGCAGCCACGACTCGGACAGGGGTCGGTACGAGCAGTACTTC.

This clonotype was detected once. The chain's CDR3 is CASRLAGGPFGEQFF. CDR3 DNA: TGTGCCAGCAGACTAGCGGGGGGGCCGTTTGGTGAGCAGTTCTTC. The chain employs TRBV3-1 and TRBJ2-1; 13 nucleotides align to TRBD2. Germline CDR1 LGHDT, CDR2 YNNKEL (reference sequence). This CDR3 is built from 15 residues. The trim removed 6 bases at V and 9 bases at J, leaving 8 bases unmatched.

The chain links TRBV7-2 to TRBJ2-4; tentatively, D is TRBD2 (5 bases). This CDR3 has 13 residues. Germline V gene data show CDR1 as SGHTA and CDR2 as FQGNSA. The CDR3 is CVTSPIAKNIQYF. The CDR3 DNA sequence: TGTGTCACTAGTCCTATAGCCAAAAACATTCAGTACTTC.

This clonotype has more than one count but fewer than ten. The germline gene is not matched at one end of the junction; a read error may be the cause. The chain combines TRBV28 with TRBJ1-6; the match to TRBD1 covers 8 bases. The CDR3 is made up of 13 amino acids. Germline loops: CDR1 MDHEN, CDR2 SYDVKM. DNA of the CDR3: TGTACCAGCAGAGACAGGGGAGGTTCACCCCTCCACTTT. Protein sequence: CTSRDRGGSPLHF.

The V call is TRBV6-2 or TRBV6-3, the J call TRBJ2-7; 7 bases map to TRBD2. V lost 6 bases, J lost 3 bases, and 8 bases stayed unmatched. Germline-derived CDR1 and CDR2 are MNHEY and SVGEGT. CDR3 size: 14 residues. The CDR3 region is CASSTGGSVYEQYF. The CDR3 region has the DNA TGTGCCAGCAGCACCGGGGGGTCAGTCTACGAGCAGTACTTC.

This clonotype was counted only a few times. The chain employs TRBV5-1 and TRBJ2-1, with 10 bases lining up with TRBD2. Trimming cost V 0 bases and J 7 bases; bases outside gene matches: 10. The CDR3 covers 17 residues. The V gene's germline CDR1 is SGHRS and CDR2 YFSETQ. CDR3 in DNA: TGCGCCAGCAGCTTGGCCGTAGCGGGGGGTGTTTATAATGAGCAGTTCTTC. Amino acid sequence: CASSLAVAGGVYNEQFF.

This clonotype showed up just a few times. The rearrangement links TRBV7-8 to TRBJ2-7, with D perhaps TRBD1 (5 bases). The V end was cut by 1 base, the J end by 2 bases, with 18 bases between. Looked up from germline, CDR1 is SGHVS and CDR2 is FQNEAQ. The CDR3 is 17 amino acids. The CDR3 sequence: CASSLVSRVVIPYEQYF. The DNA of the CDR3 is TGTGCCAGCAGCTTAGTTAGCAGGGTCGTTATTCCCTACGAGCAGTACTTC. Complete variable domain (other parts from reference TRBV7-8 and TRBJ2-7): GAGVSQSPRYKVAKRGQDVALRCDPISGHVSLFWYQQALGQGPEFLTYFQNEAQLDKSGLPSDRFFAERPEGSVSTLKIQRTQQEDSAVYLCASSLVSRVVIPYEQYFGPGTRLTVT.

The chain joins TRBV28 to TRBJ2-4; a weak D match, TRBD2 (6 bases). CDR1 MDHEN and CDR2 SYDVKM come from the germline V gene. The CDR3 is 17 residues long. CDR3 protein: CDKSGTPRAGTKNIQYF. For the CDR3, the DNA is TGTGACAAATCCGGGACGCCTAGGGCGGGAACCAAAAACATTCAGTACTTC.

This clonotype was counted a few times. CDR3 nucleotide sequence: TGCGCCAGCAGCCCCGTGAACACCGGGGAGCTGTTTTTT. Translation: CASSPVNTGELFF. The chain has TRBV4-1 and TRBJ2-2; D remains unclear. Trimming removed 4 bases at V and 1 base at J, with 4 bases between. The CDR3 consists of 13 residues. Per the germline V gene, CDR1 is MGHRA and CDR2 is YSYEKL.

The rearrangement uses TRBV27 and TRBJ2-1; D is uncertain. This CDR3 has 13 residues. Between the trimmed V and J ends, which lost 8 bases and 7 bases, there was a span of 15 bases. The germline V gene has CDR1 MNHEY and CDR2 SMNVEV (reference sequence). The chain's CDR3 is CASAIKRINEQFF. The DNA for the CDR3 is TGTGCCAGCGCTATCAAGAGGATAAATGAGCAGTTCTTC.

This clonotype was detected only a few times. CDR3 bases: TGTGCCAGCAGTACCCTCTCAGGGAGCAATCAGCCCCAGCATTTT. It codes for CASSTLSGSNQPQHF. V and J are TRBV27 and TRBJ1-5, with D tentatively TRBD1 (5 bases). Germline CDR1 reads MNHEY; CDR2 reads SMNVEV (reference sequence). CDR3 length equals 15 residues. Trimming stripped 5 bases from V and 1 base from J, with 12 bases between.

The gene calls are TRBV7-2 and TRBJ1-2, with 10 bases that match TRBD1. V lost 4 bases and J lost 8; bases outside the gene matches: 13. The germline V gene has CDR1 SGHTA and CDR2 FQGNSA. The CDR3 totals 16 residues. CDR3 DNA: TGTGCCAGCAGCTCGACCCCCGGGACAGGGGATTTAGGCTACACCTTC. This translates into CASSSTPGTGDLGYTF. Full variable domain (outside the CDR3, taken from reference TRBV7-2 and TRBJ1-2): GAGVSQSPSNKVTEKGKDVELRCDPISGHTALYWYRQSLGQGLEFLIYFQGNSAPDKSGLPSDRFSAERTGGSVSTLTIQRTQQEDSAVYLCASSSTPGTGDLGYTFGSGTRLTVV.

This sequence joins TRBV25-1 and TRBJ1-1; D not resolved. Trimming stripped 5 bases from V and 6 bases from J, with 13 bases between. The CDR3 totals 13 residues. CDR1 MGHDK and CDR2 SYGVNS come from the germline V gene. CDR3 loop: CASSSEGNAEAFF. In DNA, the CDR3 is TGTGCCAGCAGTTCGGAGGGAAACGCTGAAGCTTTCTTT.

The V call is TRBV4-1, the J call TRBJ1-3; D is possibly TRBD1 (6 bases). Germline CDR1 is MGHRA and CDR2 is YSYEKL. The CDR3 is made up of 15 amino acids. Trimming shortened V by 0 bases and J by 8 bases, and 14 bases separated the two germline ends. The CDR3 sequence: CASSQDRQARDTIYF. The CDR3 DNA is TGCGCCAGCAGCCAAGATCGACAGGCGAGGGACACCATATATTTT.

The gene calls are TRBV20-1 and TRBJ1-5, with TRBD1 matching 7 bases. Germline-derived CDR1 and CDR2 are DFQATT and SNEGSKA (reference sequence). CDR3 length: 17 amino acids. The ends lost 2 bases at V and 0 bases at J; junction bases unmatched: 10. The CDR3 DNA reads as TGCAGTGCTAGACCTAAGGACAGGAACTATAGCAATCAGCCCCAGCATTTT. It translates to CSARPKDRNYSNQPQHF.

This clonotype was seen more than once but under ten times. V is TRBV4-1 and J is TRBJ1-2, with TRBD1 identical over 8 bases. Trimming removed 4 bases from V and 3 bases from J; junction bases left unmatched: 4. Germline CDR1 reads MGHRA; CDR2 reads YSYEKL. This CDR3 spans 14 amino acids. The CDR3 DNA reads as TGCGCCAGCAGCCCGGGACAGGTCGACTATGGCTACACCTTC. Amino acids: CASSPGQVDYGYTF.

This sequence joins TRBV2 and TRBJ2-7, with D perhaps TRBD1 or TRBD2 (6 bases each). This CDR3 spans 12 amino acids. Per the germline V gene, CDR1 is SNHLY and CDR2 is FYNNEI. V lost 4 bases and J 7 bases, leaving 11 bases between the germline ends. CDR3 in DNA: TGTGCCAGCAGTGCGGGGGCCGGAGAGCAGTACTTC. Its translation: CASSAGAGEQYF.

This chain connects TRBV24-1 to TRBJ2-1; 9 bases are a match to TRBD1. CDR3 length: 16 residues. Trimming cost V 3 bases and J 7 bases; bases outside gene matches: 9. The germline CDR1 and CDR2 sequences are KGHDR and SFDVKD. The CDR3 bases are TGTGCCACCAGTGATGCCCCGGGACAGGGTAAGAATGAGCAGTTCTTC. Its translation: CATSDAPGQGKNEQFF.

Only a few counts were recorded for this clonotype. The rearrangement uses TRBV4-3 and TRBJ1-2; TRBD1 might be the D (6 bases). This CDR3 contains 15 residues. Germline CDR1 reads LGHNA; CDR2 reads YSLEER. V was clipped by 1 base and J by 2 bases, with 11 bases between them. CDR3 protein: CASSQAIGTNYGYTF. CDR3 DNA: TGCGCCAGCAGCCAAGCTATCGGGACAAACTATGGCTACACCTTC.

The V and J genes are TRBV9 and TRBJ1-2, with 9 positions matching TRBD1. This CDR3 is 14 amino acids long. Germline CDR1 SGDLS, CDR2 YYNGEE. V shed 0 bases and J 7 bases; nucleotides not matched to a gene: 4. CDR3 nucleotide sequence: TGTGCCAGCAGCGTAGGGGGGACAGGGCCTGGCTACACCTTC. Translated, it gives CASSVGGTGPGYTF.

This clonotype was seen a handful of times. The chain carries TRBV4-3 and TRBJ2-3; tentative D call: TRBD1 (5 bases). This CDR3 region has 12 residues. Trimming took off 3 bases at V and 4 bases at J, with 5 bases between the two ends. Looked up from germline, CDR1 is LGHNA and CDR2 is YSLEER. CDR3 sequence reads: CASSHRADTQYF. The CDR3, as DNA: TGCGCCAGCAGCCACAGGGCAGATACGCAGTATTTT.

In its sample, this clonotype was seen a few times. CDR3 nucleotide sequence: TGCAGTGCGCCAACAGGGGGCTCCTATAATTCACCCCTCCACTTT. It is translated as CSAPTGGSYNSPLHF. This chain links TRBV20-1 with TRBJ1-6; 8 bases fit TRBD1. The CDR3 spans 15 residues. Trimming removed 6 bases from V and 0 bases from J; junction bases left unmatched: 4. Germline CDR1 and CDR2: DFQATT and SNEGSKA (reference sequence).

The chain uses TRBV29-1 and TRBJ2-7; D gene ambiguous. This CDR3 spans 16 amino acids. V lost 6 bases, J lost 2 bases, and 23 bases lay in between. Germline assignment: CDR1 SQVTM and CDR2 ANQGSEA. The CDR3 nucleotides are TGCAGCGTCCTAGGGCATGCGGAGAATGTGGCCTACGAGCAGTACTTC. As protein: CSVLGHAENVAYEQYF.

This chain uses TRBV12-3 or TRBV12-4 with TRBJ2-7; D tentatively fits TRBD1 or TRBD2 (5 bases each). There are 14 residues in the CDR3. The V end lost 2 bases, the J end lost 5 bases, and 13 bases lay between the germline ends. The CDR3 loop reads CASSLRWGSHEQYF. In DNA, the CDR3 is TGTGCCAGCAGTTTAAGATGGGGGTCCCACGAGCAGTACTTC.

V is TRBV9 and J is TRBJ2-5, with TRBD2 identical over 14 bases. The V and J ends lost 0 bases and 0 bases, in that order; junction bases with no gene match: 4. Looked up from germline, CDR1 is SGDLS and CDR2 is YYNGEE. This CDR3 has 18 amino acids. The CDR3 nucleotides read TGTGCCAGCAGCGTAGGCAGGACTAGCGGGGGGTACCAAGAGACCCAGTACTTC. It specifies CASSVGRTSGGYQETQYF.

This clonotype was seen a few times. The J gene is TRBJ1-2, the V gene TRBV5-1; no clear D gene. V dropped 5 bases and J dropped 0 bases, with 8 bases sitting between them. The CDR3 runs 13 residues. Germline loops: CDR1 SGHRS, CDR2 YFSETQ. CDR3 nucleotide sequence: TGCGCCAGCAGGCCAGATCCTAACTATGGCTACACCTTC. Protein sequence: CASRPDPNYGYTF.